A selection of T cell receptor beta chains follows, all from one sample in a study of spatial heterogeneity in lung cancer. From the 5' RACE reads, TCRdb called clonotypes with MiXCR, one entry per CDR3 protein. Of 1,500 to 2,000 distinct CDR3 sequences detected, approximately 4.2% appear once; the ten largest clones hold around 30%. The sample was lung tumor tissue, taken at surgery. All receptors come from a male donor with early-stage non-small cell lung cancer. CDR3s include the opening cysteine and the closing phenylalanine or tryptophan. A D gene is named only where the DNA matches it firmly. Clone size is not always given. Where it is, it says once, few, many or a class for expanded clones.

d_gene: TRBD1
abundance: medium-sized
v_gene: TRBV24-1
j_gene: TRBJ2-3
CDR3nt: TGTGCCACCAGTGATTACGGACAGGGTACAGATACGCAGTATTTT
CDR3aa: CATSDYGQGTDTQYF

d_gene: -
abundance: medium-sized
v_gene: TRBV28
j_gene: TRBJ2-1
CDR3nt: TGTGCCAGCATGAGAAGAAGGGTTGAGCAGTTCTTC
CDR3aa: CASMRRRVEQFF

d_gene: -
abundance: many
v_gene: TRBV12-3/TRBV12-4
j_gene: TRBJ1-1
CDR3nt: TGTGCCAGCAGTTTATCCGGGAACACTGAAGCTTTCTTT
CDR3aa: CASSLSGNTEAFF

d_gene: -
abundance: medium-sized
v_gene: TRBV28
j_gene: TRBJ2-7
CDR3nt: TGTGCCTCCCGCACCCCGAACTCCTACGAGCAGTACTTC
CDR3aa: CASRTPNSYEQYF

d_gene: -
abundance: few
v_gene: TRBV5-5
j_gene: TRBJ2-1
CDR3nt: TGTGCCAGCAGCTTGGATTTTTTCTACAATGAGCAGTTCTTC
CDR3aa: CASSLDFFYNEQFF

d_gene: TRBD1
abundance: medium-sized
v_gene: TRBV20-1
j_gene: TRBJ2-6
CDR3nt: TGCAGTGCAAGACAGGGCACTGGGGCCAACGTCCTGACTTTC
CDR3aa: CSARQGTGANVLTF

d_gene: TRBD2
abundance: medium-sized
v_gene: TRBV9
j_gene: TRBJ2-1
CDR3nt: TGTGCCAGCAGCGTAGCCGGCCTAGCGGGGGTGCGGAATGAGCAGTTCTTC
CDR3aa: CASSVAGLAGVRNEQFF

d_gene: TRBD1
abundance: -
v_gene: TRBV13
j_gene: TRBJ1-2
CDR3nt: TGTGCCAGCAGCTTAACAGGGGAGAGCTATGGCTACACCTTC
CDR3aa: CASSLTGESYGYTF

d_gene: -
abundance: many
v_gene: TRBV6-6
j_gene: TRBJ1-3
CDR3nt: TGTGCCAGCAGTTCGGACAGTTCCAACACCATATATTTT
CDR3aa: CASSSDSSNTIYF

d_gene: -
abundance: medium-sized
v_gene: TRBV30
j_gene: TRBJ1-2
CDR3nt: TGTGCCTGGAGGTCTACGGATGGCTACACCTTC
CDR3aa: CAWRSTDGYTF

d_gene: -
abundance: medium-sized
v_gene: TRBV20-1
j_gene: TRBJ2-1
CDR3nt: TGCAGTGCAGCCCCTATAGGGTATGAGCAGTTCTTC
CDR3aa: CSAAPIGYEQFF

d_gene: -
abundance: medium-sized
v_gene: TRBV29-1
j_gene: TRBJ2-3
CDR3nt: TGCAGCGCCAGGACCAGCACAGATACGCAGTATTTT
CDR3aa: CSARTSTDTQYF

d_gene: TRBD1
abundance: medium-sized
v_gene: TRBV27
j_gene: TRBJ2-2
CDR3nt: TGTGCCAGCAGAGTAAAAACAGGGGGCGTTAAAAGGATTGCCGGGGAGCTGTTTTTT
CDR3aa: CASRVKTGGVKRIAGELFF

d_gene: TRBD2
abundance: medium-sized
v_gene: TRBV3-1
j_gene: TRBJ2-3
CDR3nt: TGTGCCAGCAGCCGTTTGAGCGGGAGGGCCGCAGATACGCAGTATTTT
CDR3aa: CASSRLSGRAADTQYF

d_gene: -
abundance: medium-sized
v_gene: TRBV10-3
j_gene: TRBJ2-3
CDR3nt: TGTGCCATCAGCGAACCGCATTCAGTATCAGATACGCAGTATTTT
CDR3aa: CAISEPHSVSDTQYF

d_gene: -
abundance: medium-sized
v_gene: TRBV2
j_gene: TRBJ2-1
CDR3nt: TGTGCCAGCCTTTGGTCCAATGAGCAGTTCTTC
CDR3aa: CASLWSNEQFF

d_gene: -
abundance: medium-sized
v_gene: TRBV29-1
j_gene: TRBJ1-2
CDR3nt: TGCAGCGTTGAGAAAAATTTCTATGGCTACACCTTC
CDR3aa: CSVEKNFYGYTF

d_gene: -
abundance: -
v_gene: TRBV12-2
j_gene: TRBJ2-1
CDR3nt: TGTGCAAGGATTCTCCCCTTATCCTACAATGAGCAGTTCTTC
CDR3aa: CARILPLSYNEQFF

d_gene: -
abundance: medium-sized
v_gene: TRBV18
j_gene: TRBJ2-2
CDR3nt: TGTGCCAGCTCTCCAAGGGGAGCGACCGGGGAGCTGTTTTTT
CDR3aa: CASSPRGATGELFF

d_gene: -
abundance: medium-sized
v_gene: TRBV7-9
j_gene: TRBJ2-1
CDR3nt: TGTGCCAGCAGCTTAGTACGGGGGCGGGACAGAAGCTCCTACAATGAGCAGTTCTTC
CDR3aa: CASSLVRGRDRSSYNEQFF

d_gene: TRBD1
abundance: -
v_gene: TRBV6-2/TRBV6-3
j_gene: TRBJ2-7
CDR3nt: TGTGCCAGCAGCCGGGACAGGAGCTACGAGCAGTACTTC
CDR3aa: CASSRDRSYEQYF

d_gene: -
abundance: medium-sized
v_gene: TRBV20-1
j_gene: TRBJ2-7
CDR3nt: TGCAGTGCTAGGCACGGCACCTACGAGCAGTACTTC
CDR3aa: CSARHGTYEQYF

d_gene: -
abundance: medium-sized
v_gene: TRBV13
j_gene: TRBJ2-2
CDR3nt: TGTGCCAGCAGCCCCTTGGCGGGGGCTCACACCGGGGAGCTGTTTTTT
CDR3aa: CASSPLAGAHTGELFF

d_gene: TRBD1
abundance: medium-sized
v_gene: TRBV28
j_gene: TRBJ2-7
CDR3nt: TGTGCCAGCAGTTCCCCAAGGACAGGACCCTACGAGCAGTACTTC
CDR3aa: CASSSPRTGPYEQYF

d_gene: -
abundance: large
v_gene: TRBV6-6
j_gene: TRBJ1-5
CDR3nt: TGTGCCAGCAGTTCTTCCGCACAGGGCAGGAGCAATCAGCCCCAGCATTTT
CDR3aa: CASSSSAQGRSNQPQHF

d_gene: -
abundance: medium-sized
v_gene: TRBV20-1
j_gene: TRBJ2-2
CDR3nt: TGCAGTGCTACAGGGAGAACCGGGGAGCTGTTTTTT
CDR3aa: CSATGRTGELFF

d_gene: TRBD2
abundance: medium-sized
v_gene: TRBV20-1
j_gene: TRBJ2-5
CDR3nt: TGCAGTGCTAAAGCGGGGATCCAAGAGACCCAGTACTTC
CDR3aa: CSAKAGIQETQYF

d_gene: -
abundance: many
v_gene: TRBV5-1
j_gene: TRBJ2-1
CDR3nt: TGCGCCAGCAGCTTGGAGGGGTCCTGGTACAATGAGCAGTTCTTC
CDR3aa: CASSLEGSWYNEQFF

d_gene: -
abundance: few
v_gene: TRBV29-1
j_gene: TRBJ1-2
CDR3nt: TGCAGCGTTGAACCCCTACATGGGGGACCTGAGGGCTACACCTTC
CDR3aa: CSVEPLHGGPEGYTF

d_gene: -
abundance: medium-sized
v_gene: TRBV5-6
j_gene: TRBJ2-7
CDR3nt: TGTGCCAGCAGCTTCTCGGCCAGTCCCCTCTGGAAGTACTTC
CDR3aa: CASSFSASPLWKYF

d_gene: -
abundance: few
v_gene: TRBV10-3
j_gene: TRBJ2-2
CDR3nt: TGTGCCATCAGTATGCAAGCGGAATTGAACACCGGGGAGCTGTTTTTT
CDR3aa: CAISMQAELNTGELFF

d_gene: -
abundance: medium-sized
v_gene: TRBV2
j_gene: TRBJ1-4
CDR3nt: TGTGCCAGCAGCCGAAGTGAAAAACTGTTTTTT
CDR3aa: CASSRSEKLFF

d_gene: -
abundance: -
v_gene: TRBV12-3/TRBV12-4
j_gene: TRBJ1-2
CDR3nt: TGTGCCAGCAGTTTCTCGTTCTATGGCTACACCTTC
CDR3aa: CASSFSFYGYTF

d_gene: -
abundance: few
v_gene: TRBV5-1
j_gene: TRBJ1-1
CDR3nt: TGCGCCAGCAGCGAGAACACTGAAGCTTTCTTT
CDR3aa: CASSENTEAFF

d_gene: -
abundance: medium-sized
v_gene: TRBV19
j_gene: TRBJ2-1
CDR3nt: TGTGCCAGTAGTATTAGGGGAGACAATGAGCAGTTCTTC
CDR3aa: CASSIRGDNEQFF

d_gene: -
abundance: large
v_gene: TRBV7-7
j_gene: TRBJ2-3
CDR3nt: TGTGCTAGCAGCTTTTCCCGCACAGATACGCAGTATTTT
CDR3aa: CASSFSRTDTQYF

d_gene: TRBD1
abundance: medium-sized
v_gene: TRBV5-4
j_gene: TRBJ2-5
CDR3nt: TGTGCCAGCAGCCCCTGGACAGGGGGTGAAGGAGAGACCCAGTACTTC
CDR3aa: CASSPWTGGEGETQYF

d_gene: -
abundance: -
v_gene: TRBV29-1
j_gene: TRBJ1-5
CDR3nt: TGCAGCGTTTACCTCAGGGGTTCCAATCAGCCCCAGCATTTT
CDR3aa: CSVYLRGSNQPQHF

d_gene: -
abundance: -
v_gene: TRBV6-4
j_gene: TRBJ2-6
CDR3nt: TGTGCCAGCAGGCCCGCAGGGAAAGGATCTGGGGCCAACGTCCTGACTTTC
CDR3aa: CASRPAGKGSGANVLTF

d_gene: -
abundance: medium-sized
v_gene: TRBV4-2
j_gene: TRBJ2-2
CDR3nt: TGTGCCAGCAGCCCCGACAGAGATGAGGACACCGGGGAGCTGTTTTTT
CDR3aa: CASSPDRDEDTGELFF

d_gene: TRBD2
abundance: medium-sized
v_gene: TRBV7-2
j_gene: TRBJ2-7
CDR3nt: TGTGCCAGCAGCCGCCCGGGCGGGAGGGCCGAGGAGCAGTACTTC
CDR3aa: CASSRPGGRAEEQYF

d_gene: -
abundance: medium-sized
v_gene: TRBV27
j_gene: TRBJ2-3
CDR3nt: TGTGCCAGCGAGGGCACAGATACGCAGTATTTT
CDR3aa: CASEGTDTQYF

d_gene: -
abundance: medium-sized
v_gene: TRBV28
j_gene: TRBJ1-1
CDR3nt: TGTGCCAGCAGTTTACGGGGGTATCTTGAAGCTTTCTTT
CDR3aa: CASSLRGYLEAFF

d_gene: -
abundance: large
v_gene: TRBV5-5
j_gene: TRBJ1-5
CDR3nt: TGTGCCAGCAGCTTGTGGGGCGAGGGCAATCAGCCCCAGCATTTT
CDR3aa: CASSLWGEGNQPQHF

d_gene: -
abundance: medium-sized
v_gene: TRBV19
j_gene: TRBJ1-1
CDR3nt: TGTGCCAGTAAAAATGGGAGCCTCATGAACACTGAAGCTTTCTTT
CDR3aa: CASKNGSLMNTEAFF

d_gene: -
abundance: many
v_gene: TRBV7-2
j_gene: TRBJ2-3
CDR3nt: TGTGCCAGCAGCTTAGGCGGATGGTCCGATACGCAGTATTTT
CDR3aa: CASSLGGWSDTQYF

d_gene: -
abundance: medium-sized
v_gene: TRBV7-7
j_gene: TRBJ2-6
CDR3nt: TGTGCTAGCAGTCGACAGGCCTTCTCTGGGGCCAACGTCCTGACTTTC
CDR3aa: CASSRQAFSGANVLTF

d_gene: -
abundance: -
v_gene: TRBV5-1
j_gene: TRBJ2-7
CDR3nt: TGCGCCAGCAGCTTGGATCTGCCCCGACGGGAGCAGTACTTC
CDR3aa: CASSLDLPRREQYF

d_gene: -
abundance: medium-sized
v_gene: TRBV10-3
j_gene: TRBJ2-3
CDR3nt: TGTGCCATCAGTGAGTCGTCGGACGCAGATACGCAGTATTTT
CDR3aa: CAISESSDADTQYF

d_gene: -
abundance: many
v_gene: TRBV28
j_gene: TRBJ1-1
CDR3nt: TGTGCCAGCAGTTCCCCCGGTGGGAGGGAGACTGAAGCTTTCTTT
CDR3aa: CASSSPGGRETEAFF

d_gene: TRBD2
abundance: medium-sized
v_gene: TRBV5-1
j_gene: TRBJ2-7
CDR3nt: TGCGCCAGCAGCCGACGCGGGAGGCCCAGCTCCTACGAGCAGTACTTC
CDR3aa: CASSRRGRPSSYEQYF